This T cell receptor beta chain was profiled in a study of vaccination and CD4 T cells after COVID-19. Study background: Sampling after COVID took place at a median of 101 days (range 35 to 161) following diagnosis. Points from the study as a whole: The study found that a median roughly 89% of reactive clones in convalescent patients appeared only post-vaccination.

Comments on this clonotype: As yet, its antigen is unknown.

Time point of the sample: late sampling 161 to 241 days after vaccination in a few convalescent patients. As for treatment: approximately nine-day PBMC culture with coronavirus spike peptide pools or control peptides (ViraFEST assay). This CDR3 is 16 amino acids long. Germline assignment: CDR1 SGHAT and CDR2 FQNNGV. The ends lost 3 bases at V and 0 bases at J; junction bases unmatched: 7. Cultured CD4+ T cells had their DNA profiled by the Oncomine TCR Beta short-read assay. Investigators isolated genomic DNA from cultured CD4+ T cells. From the PCR reads, TCRdb called clonotypes with MiXCR, one entry per CDR3 protein. The table lists more than 15,000 distinct CDR3 sequences, around 50% of them singletons, with just over 20% in the top ten.

The specimen was CD4+ T cells from blood, cultured in vitro, collected about 7 months after SARS-CoV-2 vaccination. V and J are TRBV11-2 and TRBJ2-5, with 7 bases lining up with TRBD1. The sequence was collected from a human donor who had recovered from COVID-19. The CDR3 loop reads CASSFPVQGNQETQYF. In DNA, the CDR3 is TGTGCCAGCAGCTTTCCCGTACAGGGGAACCAAGAGACCCAGTACTTC. Variable domain in full (rest from reference TRBV11-2 and TRBJ2-5): EAGVAQSPRYKIIEKRQSVAFWCNPISGHATLYWYQQILGQGPKLLIQFQNNGVVDDSQLPKDRFSAERLKGVDSTLKIQPAKLEDSAVYLCASSFPVQGNQETQYFGPGTRLLVL.